The text below deals with one T cell receptor beta chain. These data belong to a study of cytotoxic CD8 clonotypes in ibrutinib-treated CLL. Sequencing used immunoSEQ multiplex PCR; TCRdb keeps in-frame clones, though not all of them. Counted here are tens of thousands of clones, 55% to 70% occurring once; the ten biggest clones make up about 54%. Germline lookup yields CDR1 MDHEN and CDR2 SYDVKM. V gave up 3 bases and J gave up 5 bases, with 5 bases separating them. This CDR3 contains 12 residues. Sample: PBMCs, taken after 24 months of ibrutinib treatment. The clonotype originates from a human donor with chronic lymphocytic leukemia. The V call is TRBV28, the J call TRBJ1-5; no reliable D call. CDR3 amino acids: CASSFTDQPQHF. CDR3 in DNA: TGTGCCAGCAGTTTCACGGATCAGCCCCAGCATTTT.